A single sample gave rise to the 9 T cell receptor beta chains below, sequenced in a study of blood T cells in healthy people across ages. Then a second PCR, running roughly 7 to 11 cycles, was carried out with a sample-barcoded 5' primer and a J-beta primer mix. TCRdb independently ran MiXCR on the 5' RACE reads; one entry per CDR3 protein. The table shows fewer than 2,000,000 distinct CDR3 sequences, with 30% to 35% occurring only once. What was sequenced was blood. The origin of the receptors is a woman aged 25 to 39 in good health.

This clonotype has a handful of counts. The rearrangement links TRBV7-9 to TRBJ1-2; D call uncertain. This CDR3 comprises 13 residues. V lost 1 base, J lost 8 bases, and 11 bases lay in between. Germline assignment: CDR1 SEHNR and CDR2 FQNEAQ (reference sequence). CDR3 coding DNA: TGTGCCAGCAGCTTAGTATCTCAAGAGGGCTACACCTTC. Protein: CASSLVSQEGYTF.

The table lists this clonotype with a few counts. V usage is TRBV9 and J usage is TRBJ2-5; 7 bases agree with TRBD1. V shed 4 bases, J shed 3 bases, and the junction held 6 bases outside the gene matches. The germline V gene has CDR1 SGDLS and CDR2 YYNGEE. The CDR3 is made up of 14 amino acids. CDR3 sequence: CASSPQTGKETQYF. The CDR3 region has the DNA TGTGCCAGCAGCCCTCAGACAGGGAAAGAGACCCAGTACTTC.

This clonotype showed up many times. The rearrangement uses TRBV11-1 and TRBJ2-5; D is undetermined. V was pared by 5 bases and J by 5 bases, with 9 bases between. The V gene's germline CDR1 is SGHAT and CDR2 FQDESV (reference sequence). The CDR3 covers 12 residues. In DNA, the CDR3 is TGTGCCAGCAGCGACACTGGGGAGACCCAGTACTTC. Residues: CASSDTGETQYF.

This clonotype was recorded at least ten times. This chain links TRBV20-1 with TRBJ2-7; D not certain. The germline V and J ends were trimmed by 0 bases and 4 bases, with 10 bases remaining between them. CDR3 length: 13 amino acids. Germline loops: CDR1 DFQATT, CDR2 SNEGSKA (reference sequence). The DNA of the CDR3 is TGCAGTGCTAGAGATTATGGGAAATACGAGCAGTACTTC. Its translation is CSARDYGKYEQYF.

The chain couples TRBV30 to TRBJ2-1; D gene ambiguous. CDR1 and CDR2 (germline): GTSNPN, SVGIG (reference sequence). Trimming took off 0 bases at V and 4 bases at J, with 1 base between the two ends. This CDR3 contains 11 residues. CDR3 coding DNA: TGTGCCTGGAGTGTATACAATGAGCAGTTCTTC. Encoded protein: CAWSVYNEQFF.

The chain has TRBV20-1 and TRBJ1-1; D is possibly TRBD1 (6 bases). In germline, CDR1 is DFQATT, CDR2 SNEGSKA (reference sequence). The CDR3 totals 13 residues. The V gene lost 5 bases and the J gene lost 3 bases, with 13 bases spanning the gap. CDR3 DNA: TGCAGTGCTCTACTAGGGGGATACACTGAAGCTTTCTTT. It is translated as CSALLGGYTEAFF.

CDR3: CASSALAGAGGDTQYF. For the CDR3, the DNA is TGTGCCAGCAGTGCGCTAGCGGGGGCCGGGGGAGATACGCAGTATTTT. The J gene is TRBJ2-3, the V gene TRBV6-1, with 10 bases identical to TRBD2. Germline V gene lookup returns CDR1 MNHNS and CDR2 SASEGT. V shed 4 bases, J shed 5 bases, and the junction held 9 bases outside the gene matches. The CDR3 loop spans 16 amino acids.

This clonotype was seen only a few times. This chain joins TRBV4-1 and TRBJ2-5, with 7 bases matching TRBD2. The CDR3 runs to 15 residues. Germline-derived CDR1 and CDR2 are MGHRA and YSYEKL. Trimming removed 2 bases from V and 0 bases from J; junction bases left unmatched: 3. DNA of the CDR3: TGCGCCAGCAGCCAACAGCGGGATTACCAAGAGACCCAGTACTTC. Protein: CASSQQRDYQETQYF.

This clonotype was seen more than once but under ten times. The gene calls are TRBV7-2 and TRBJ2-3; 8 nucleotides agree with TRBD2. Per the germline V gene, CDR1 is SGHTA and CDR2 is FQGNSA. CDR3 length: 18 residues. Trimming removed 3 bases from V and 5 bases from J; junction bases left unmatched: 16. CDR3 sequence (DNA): TGTGCCAGCAGCTTCCTAGATGTATCGCGGGAGGCGGGAGATACGCAGTATTTT. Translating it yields CASSFLDVSREAGDTQYF.